Listed here are 22 T cell receptor beta chains from one sample, sequenced in a study of vaccination and CD4 T cells after COVID-19. The treatment is: roughly 11-day PBMC culture with coronavirus spike peptide pools or control peptides (ViraFEST assay). The antigens these receptors bind are not known. The Oncomine TCR Beta short-read assay sequenced DNA from cultured CD4+ T cells. TCRdb re-called the PCR reads through MiXCR, storing one row per CDR3 protein. The sample has 14,000 to 15,000 distinct CDR3 sequences, 45% to 50% seen once. Sequenced material: cultured CD4+ T cells from blood, taken after SARS-CoV-2 vaccination. Source of these receptors: a human donor with COVID-19.

This clonotype appeared a single time. Sequence at one end of the junction differs from germline and may be a read error. The CDR3 is CASSTEYNSPLHF. The CDR3 DNA reads as TGCGCCAGTAGCACGGAGTATAATTCACCCCTCCACTTT. This sequence joins TRBV19 and TRBJ1-6, with no clear D. CDR3 length: 13 amino acids. The germline V gene has CDR1 LNHDA and CDR2 SQIVND (reference sequence).

This chain connects TRBV20-1 to TRBJ2-5; 11 bases fit TRBD2. V dropped 5 bases and J dropped 5; count of bases not matched to a gene: 7. Per germline, CDR1 DFQATT and CDR2 SNEGSKA (reference sequence). The CDR3 consists of 14 residues. CDR3 coding DNA: TGCAGTGCTTTAGCGGGGGGGCCTGGGGAGACCCAGTACTTC. It is translated as CSALAGGPGETQYF.

The chain joins TRBV23-1 to TRBJ2-5; 9 bases fit TRBD1. TRBV23-1 falls under the ORF class, with uncertain function. The CDR3 has 15 amino acids. Losses at the gene ends were 2 bases for V and 5 bases for J; bases not matched to a gene: 6. This CDR3 reads CASSQEQGARETQYF. The CDR3 DNA reads TGCGCCAGCAGTCAAGAACAGGGGGCGAGGGAGACCCAGTACTTC.

V gene TRBV12-3 or TRBV12-4 combines with J gene TRBJ1-3, with D unclear. The CDR3 totals 12 residues. Trimming took 7 bases from V and 1 from J, leaving 5 bases between them. CDR3 nucleotide sequence: TGTGCCAGCAACTTATCTGGAAACACCATATATTTT. Amino acids: CASNLSGNTIYF.

Notes on this clonotype: The junction departs from the called germline gene at one end, perhaps through a read error. This rearrangement joins TRBV7-2 to TRBJ1-6; D uncertain. Looked up from germline, CDR1 is SGHTA and CDR2 is FQGNSA. CDR3 size: 13 residues. The CDR3 protein is CASSLGGNPPLHF. CDR3 bases: TGTGCCAGCAGCTTAGGTGGTAATCCACCCCTCCACTTT.

The genes are TRBV7-9 and TRBJ2-5; possible D gene TRBD1, 5 bases. The CDR3 contains 15 residues. Germline CDR1 is SEHNR and CDR2 is FQNEAQ (reference sequence). V was shortened by 1 base and J by 4 bases, with 13 bases between the two germline ends. This CDR3 is CASSLGPGPGETQYF. The CDR3 DNA reads as TGTGCCAGCAGCTTAGGCCCAGGGCCCGGAGAGACCCAGTACTTC.

The CDR3 coding sequence is TGTGCCAGCAGCCCCCAGCGGGCGAACACCGGGGAGCTGTTTTTT. As protein: CASSPQRANTGELFF. This chain connects TRBV7-3 to TRBJ2-2, with TRBD2 as a possible D gene (6 bases). CDR1 and CDR2 from the germline V gene are SGHTA and FQGTGA. V lost 5 bases and J lost 0, with 10 bases in between. The CDR3 is 15 amino acids.

The J gene is TRBJ1-2, the V gene TRBV5-4; tentative D call: TRBD1 (5 bases). Trimming took off 2 bases at V and 8 bases at J, with 10 bases between the two ends. The CDR3 runs to 12 residues. The germline V gene encodes CDR1 SGHNT and CDR2 YYREEE (reference sequence). The CDR3 reads CASSFDSSGYTF. The DNA of the CDR3 is TGTGCCAGCAGCTTTGACAGTAGCGGCTACACCTTC. The full variable domain, in which reference TRBV5-4 and TRBJ1-2 provide the parts outside the CDR3, is ETGVTQSPTHLIKTRGQQVTLRCSSQSGHNTVSWYQQALGQGPQFIFQYYREEENGRGNFPPRFSGLQFPNYSSELNVNALELDDSALYLCASSFDSSGYTFGSGTRLTVV.

The V and J genes are TRBV12-3 or TRBV12-4 and TRBJ1-1; D is possibly TRBD1 (6 bases). Trimming stripped 5 bases from V and 7 bases from J, with 14 bases between. This CDR3 comprises 13 residues. CDR3 loop: CASSSSGVGEAFF. CDR3 nucleotides: TGTGCCAGCAGTAGTTCAGGGGTGGGTGAAGCTTTCTTT.

This clonotype was recorded a few times. This chain joins TRBV20-1 and TRBJ2-3; 7 bases are a match to TRBD2. The J segment lost 2 bases and the V segment lost 6 bases, leaving 8 bases of the junction unmatched. The germline V gene encodes CDR1 DFQATT and CDR2 SNEGSKA (reference sequence). This CDR3 spans 14 amino acids. CDR3: CSAISGSPTDTQYF. CDR3 DNA sequence: TGCAGTGCCATTAGCGGGTCACCCACAGATACGCAGTATTTT.

The chain employs TRBV10-3 and TRBJ1-1; D is perhaps TRBD1 (5 bases). Germline CDR1 and CDR2: ENHRY and SYGVKD. This CDR3 comprises 15 residues. V shed 6 bases and J shed 0 bases, with 14 bases lying between them. CDR3 protein: CAIRRGVQVNTEAFF. In DNA, the CDR3 is TGTGCCATCAGAAGAGGAGTACAGGTGAACACTGAAGCTTTCTTT.

This clonotype was seen only a few times. This chain connects TRBV20-1 to TRBJ1-5, with TRBD1 as a possible D gene (5 bases). The CDR3 has 16 amino acids. V dropped 5 bases and J dropped 2 bases, with 19 bases sitting between them. CDR1 and CDR2 from the germline V gene are DFQATT and SNEGSKA (reference sequence). As DNA, the CDR3 is TGCAGTGCTCCGGGGGACCTCGGGGGGGGCAATCAGCCCCAGCATTTT. This translates into CSAPGDLGGGNQPQHF.

This clonotype has a single count. The J gene is TRBJ2-5, the V gene TRBV5-1; maybe TRBD1 (6 bases). V shed 0 bases and J shed 5 bases, with 11 bases lying between them. The CDR3 covers 14 residues. CDR1 is SGHRS and CDR2 is YFSETQ in the germline V gene. The CDR3 bases are TGCGCCAGCAGCTTGGGGGGGCCCTGGGAGACCCAGTACTTC. It translates to CASSLGGPWETQYF.

The chain links TRBV20-1 to TRBJ1-2, with D unresolved. Trimming removed 4 bases from V and 4 bases from J, with 13 bases in between. CDR3 length: 13 amino acids. Germline V gene lookup returns CDR1 DFQATT and CDR2 SNEGSKA (reference sequence). The CDR3 DNA sequence: TGCAGTGCTAACACACAATACCTCTATGGCTACACCTTC. It yields the protein CSANTQYLYGYTF.

The chain links TRBV6-5 to TRBJ1-6; maybe TRBD1 (5 bases). Trimming removed 0 bases from V and 9 bases from J, with 9 bases in between. The CDR3 has 14 amino acids. Germline assignment: CDR1 MNHEY and CDR2 SVGAGI. CDR3 residues: CASSYSSDSSPLHF. CDR3 DNA sequence: TGTGCCAGCAGTTACTCATCCGACAGTTCACCCCTCCACTTT.

CDR3 residues: CSASLGGNSPLHF. Here the CDR3 DNA reads TGCAGTGCTAGTTTGGGCGGTAATTCACCCCTCCACTTT. This chain uses TRBV20-1 with TRBJ1-6, with no clear D. This CDR3 contains 13 residues. V shed 3 bases and J shed 6 bases, with 9 bases lying between them. CDR1 DFQATT and CDR2 SNEGSKA come from the germline V gene (reference sequence).

A few counts support this clonotype. The CDR3 DNA follows: TGTGCCAGCAGTTCCGGGGGCGGCGTTATGGAGACCCAGTACTTC. This translates into CASSSGGGVMETQYF. This chain joins TRBV27 and TRBJ2-5, with D perhaps matching TRBD1 or TRBD2 (6 bases each). Deletions cut 4 bases from V and 5 bases from J, with 17 bases between. This CDR3 is built from 15 residues. Per the germline V gene, CDR1 is MNHEY and CDR2 is SMNVEV (reference sequence).

V is TRBV27 and J is TRBJ1-1; tentatively, D is TRBD1 (5 bases). The CDR3 contains 14 residues. CDR1 is MNHEY and CDR2 is SMNVEV in the germline V gene (reference sequence). V dropped 6 bases and J dropped 1 base, with 12 bases sitting between them. CDR3 nucleotides: TGTGCCAGCAGGTCAGGGCCCCAGAACACTGAAGCTTTCTTT. Amino acids: CASRSGPQNTEAFF.

This chain uses TRBV25-1 with TRBJ2-3; tentative D call: TRBD2 (7 bases). The CDR3 length is 14 residues. Between the trimmed V and J ends, which lost 5 bases and 1 base, there was a span of 10 bases. Per the germline V gene, CDR1 is MGHDK and CDR2 is SYGVNS. CDR3: CASSKGGGTDTQYF. For the CDR3, the DNA is TGTGCCAGCAGTAAAGGGGGGGGCACAGATACGCAGTATTTT.

The V and J genes are TRBV6-5 and TRBJ2-5; 8 nucleotides agree with TRBD1. CDR3 length: 15 residues. CDR1 MNHEY and CDR2 SVGAGI come from the germline V gene. The ends lost 4 bases at V and 2 bases at J; junction bases unmatched: 6. The CDR3 loop reads CASSLRNRGQETQYF. CDR3 sequence (DNA): TGTGCCAGCAGTTTGAGAAACAGGGGGCAAGAGACCCAGTACTTC.

The chain joins TRBV23-1 to TRBJ1-5, with no clear D. TRBV23-1 is noted as an ORF with a role that remains uncertain. This CDR3 has 14 residues. Trimming took off 4 bases at V and 6 bases at J, with 13 bases between the two ends. The CDR3 DNA is TGCGCCAGCAGTCTCCCGGCGGGTTTTCAGCCCCAGCATTTT. Translated: CASSLPAGFQPQHF.

The V call is TRBV11-1, the J call TRBJ2-7; D tentatively reads TRBD1 or TRBD2 (6 bases each). V gave up 5 bases and J gave up 2 bases, with 10 bases separating them. Per the germline V gene, CDR1 is SGHAT and CDR2 is FQDESV (reference sequence). CDR3 length: 13 residues. In DNA form, the CDR3 reads TGTGCCAGCAGCCGCGGGACACCCTACGAGCAGTACTTC. This sequence encodes CASSRGTPYEQYF.